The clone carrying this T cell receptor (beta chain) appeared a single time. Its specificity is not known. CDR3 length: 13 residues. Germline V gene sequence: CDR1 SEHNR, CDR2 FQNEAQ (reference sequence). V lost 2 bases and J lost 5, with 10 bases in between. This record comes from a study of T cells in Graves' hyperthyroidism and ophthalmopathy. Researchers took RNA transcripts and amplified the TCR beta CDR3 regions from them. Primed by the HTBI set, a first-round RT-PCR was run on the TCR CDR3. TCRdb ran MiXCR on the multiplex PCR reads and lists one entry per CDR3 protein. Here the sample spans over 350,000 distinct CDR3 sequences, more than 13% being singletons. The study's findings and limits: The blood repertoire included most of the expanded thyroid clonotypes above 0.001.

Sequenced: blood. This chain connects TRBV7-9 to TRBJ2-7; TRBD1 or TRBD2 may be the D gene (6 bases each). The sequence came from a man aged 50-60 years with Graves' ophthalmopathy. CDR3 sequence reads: CASSLKGEDEQYF. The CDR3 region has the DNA TGTGCCAGCAGCTTAAAGGGGGAGGACGAGCAGTACTTC.